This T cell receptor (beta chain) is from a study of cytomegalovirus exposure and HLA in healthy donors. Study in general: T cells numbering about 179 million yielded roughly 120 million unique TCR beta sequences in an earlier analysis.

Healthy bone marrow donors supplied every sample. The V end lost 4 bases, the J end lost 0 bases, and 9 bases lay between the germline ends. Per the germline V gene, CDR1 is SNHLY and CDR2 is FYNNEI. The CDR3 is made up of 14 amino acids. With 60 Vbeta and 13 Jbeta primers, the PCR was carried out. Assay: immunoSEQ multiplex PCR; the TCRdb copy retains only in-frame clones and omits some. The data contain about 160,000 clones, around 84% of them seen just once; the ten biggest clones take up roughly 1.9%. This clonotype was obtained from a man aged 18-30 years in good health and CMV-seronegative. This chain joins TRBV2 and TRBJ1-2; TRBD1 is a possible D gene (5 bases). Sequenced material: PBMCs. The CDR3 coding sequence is TGTGCCAGCAGTGGCAGGGAACCTAACTATGGCTACACCTTC. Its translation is CASSGREPNYGYTF. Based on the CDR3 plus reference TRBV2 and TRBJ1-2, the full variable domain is EPEVTQTPSHQVTQMGQEVILRCVPISNHLYFYWYRQILGQKVEFLVSFYNNEISEKSEIFDDQFSVERPDGSNFTLKIRSTKLEDSAMYFCASSGREPNYGYTFGSGTRLTVV.